Listed below are T cell receptor beta chains from one sample, sequenced in a study of CD8 T cells in ankylosing spondylitis. TCRdb used MiXCR to reprocess the 5' RACE reads, holding one entry per CDR3 protein. The table records some 140,000 distinct CDR3 sequences, 7% to 10% of them present only once. Source material: synovial fluid, either unsorted or a sorted T cell fraction (not recorded which). The receptors derive from a male donor with ankylosing spondylitis. The CDR3 runs from the conserved cysteine through the conserved F or W. The order of the fields is CDR3 DNA, CDR3 protein, D gene, clone size, J gene, V gene. A D gene is named only where the DNA matches it firmly. The size of a clone is reported for some rows only, either as once, few or many, or as a class for expanded clones.

DNA: TGTGCCAGCAGCCCTTTCGGGGGGGAAGAGACCCAGTACTTC
CDR3: CASSPFGGEETQYF
D: TRBD2
size: few
J: TRBJ2-5
V: TRBV7-2

DNA: TGTGCCAGCACCACCACCCCCAACTACGAGCAGTACTTC
CDR3: CASTTTPNYEQYF
D: -
size: once
J: TRBJ2-7
V: TRBV28

DNA: TGTGCCAGCAGCTCCGCGGGACTAGCGGGGACGTACGAGCAGTACTTC
CDR3: CASSSAGLAGTYEQYF
D: TRBD2
size: few
J: TRBJ2-7
V: TRBV28

DNA: TGTGCCACCAAAGACAGGGGACATTCACCCCTCCACTTT
CDR3: CATKDRGHSPLHF
D: TRBD1
size: few
J: TRBJ1-6
V: TRBV6-1

DNA: TGTGCCAGCAGTTGGACTAGTCTATACGAGCAGTACTTC
CDR3: CASSWTSLYEQYF
D: TRBD2
size: -
J: TRBJ2-7
V: TRBV5-5

DNA: TGCGCCAGCAGCCGAGATATACCGGGACAGGGTCTGTTGGGGGCCAACGTCCTGACTTTC
CDR3: CASSRDIPGQGLLGANVLTF
D: TRBD1
size: many
J: TRBJ2-6
V: TRBV4-3

DNA: TGTGCCAGCAGCCATGACAGGGTCAACACCGGGGAGCTGTTTTTT
CDR3: CASSHDRVNTGELFF
D: TRBD1
size: -
J: TRBJ2-2
V: TRBV5-5

DNA: TGTGCCAGCAGCCTGATAGCGGGGAGTGAAAAACTGTTTTTT
CDR3: CASSLIAGSEKLFF
D: -
size: many
J: TRBJ1-4
V: TRBV4-2

DNA: TGTGCCAGCATCGGTCTGGGGGGGTACACTGAAGCTTTCTTT
CDR3: CASIGLGGYTEAFF
D: -
size: few
J: TRBJ1-1
V: TRBV6-1

DNA: TGTGCCAGCAGTCACGGGCGTGGCTATGGCTACACCTTC
CDR3: CASSHGRGYGYTF
D: -
size: -
J: TRBJ1-2
V: TRBV6-2/TRBV6-3

DNA: TGTGCCAGCAGTAGAGGGGGCTACGAGCAGTACTTC
CDR3: CASSRGGYEQYF
D: -
size: few
J: TRBJ2-7
V: TRBV12-3/TRBV12-4

DNA: TGTGCCATTGCGACCGGGACAGGGTCCTACGAGCAGTACTTC
CDR3: CAIATGTGSYEQYF
D: TRBD1
size: many
J: TRBJ2-7
V: TRBV10-3

DNA: TGTGCCAGCTCGGCCACCGGGAGGGCCGGATACGAGCAGTACTTC
CDR3: CASSATGRAGYEQYF
D: TRBD2
size: -
J: TRBJ2-7
V: TRBV18

DNA: TGTGCCAGCAGCTCGGGACCGCCAGGCGTCGCTGAAGCTTTCTTT
CDR3: CASSSGPPGVAEAFF
D: -
size: -
J: TRBJ1-1
V: TRBV7-8

DNA: TGCGCCAGCTTCGAGTACAATGAGCAGTTCTTC
CDR3: CASFEYNEQFF
D: -
size: many
J: TRBJ2-1
V: TRBV5-1

DNA: TGTGCCAGCAGCAGACTAGATTCCTACGAGCAGTACTTC
CDR3: CASSRLDSYEQYF
D: -
size: -
J: TRBJ2-7
V: TRBV7-2

DNA: TGTGCCAGCAGCCAAGAGACAGCGTCCACTGAAGCTTTCTTT
CDR3: CASSQETASTEAFF
D: -
size: -
J: TRBJ1-1
V: TRBV4-2

DNA: TGTGCCAGCAGCAGGGGACTAGCGGGATGGGGGACCGGGGAGCTGTTTTTT
CDR3: CASSRGLAGWGTGELFF
D: TRBD2
size: few
J: TRBJ2-2
V: TRBV28

DNA: TGTGCCAGCAGCTTAGATCCGGGAGCGGTCCTGGATACGCAGTATTTT
CDR3: CASSLDPGAVLDTQYF
D: -
size: few
J: TRBJ2-3
V: TRBV11-2

DNA: TGTGCCAGCAGCTCAGGACAGCTTTCACCCCTCCACTTT
CDR3: CASSSGQLSPLHF
D: -
size: -
J: TRBJ1-6
V: TRBV28

DNA: TGTGCCAGCAGTACCGGGACATCCGGGAATGAGCAGTTCTTC
CDR3: CASSTGTSGNEQFF
D: -
size: -
J: TRBJ2-1
V: TRBV14

DNA: TGCAGCGTTGAAGAACTTAGGACAGGGCGGACTGAAGCTTTCTTT
CDR3: CSVEELRTGRTEAFF
D: TRBD1
size: few
J: TRBJ1-1
V: TRBV29-1

DNA: TGTGCCAGCAGCTTGAGCGCAGCCGCATATGCTGGGGCCAACGTCCTGACTTTC
CDR3: CASSLSAAAYAGANVLTF
D: -
size: few
J: TRBJ2-6
V: TRBV5-6

DNA: TGTGCCAGCAGCCCGTCAACGGGGGCACCCTACGAGCAGTACTTC
CDR3: CASSPSTGAPYEQYF
D: -
size: many
J: TRBJ2-7
V: TRBV12-3/TRBV12-4

DNA: TGTGCCAGCAGCTTCACCATTACCTCCTACGAGCAGTACTTC
CDR3: CASSFTITSYEQYF
D: -
size: -
J: TRBJ2-7
V: TRBV11-2